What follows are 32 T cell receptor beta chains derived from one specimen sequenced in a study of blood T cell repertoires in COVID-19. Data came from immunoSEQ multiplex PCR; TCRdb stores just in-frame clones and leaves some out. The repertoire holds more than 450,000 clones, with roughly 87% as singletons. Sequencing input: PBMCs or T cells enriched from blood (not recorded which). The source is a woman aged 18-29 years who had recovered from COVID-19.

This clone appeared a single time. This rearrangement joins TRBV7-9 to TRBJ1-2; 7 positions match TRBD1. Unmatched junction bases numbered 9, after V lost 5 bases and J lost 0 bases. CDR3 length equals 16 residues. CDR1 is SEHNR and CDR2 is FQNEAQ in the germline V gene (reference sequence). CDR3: CASSPGQVLANYGYTF. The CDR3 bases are TGTGCCAGCAGCCCTGGACAGGTCCTAGCTAACTATGGCTACACCTTC. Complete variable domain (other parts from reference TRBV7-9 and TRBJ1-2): DTGVSQNPRHKITKRGQNVTFRCDPISEHNRLYWYRQTLGQGPEFLTYFQNEAQLEKSRLLSDRFSAERPKGSFSTLEIQRTEQGDSAMYLCASSPGQVLANYGYTFGSGTRLTVV.

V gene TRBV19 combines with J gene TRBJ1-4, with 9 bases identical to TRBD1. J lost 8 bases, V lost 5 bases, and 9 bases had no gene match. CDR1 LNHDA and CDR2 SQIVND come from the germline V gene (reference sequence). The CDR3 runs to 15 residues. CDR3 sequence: CASSPRDRVLEKLFF. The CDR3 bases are TGTGCCAGTAGTCCCCGGGACAGGGTTTTGGAAAAACTGTTTTTT. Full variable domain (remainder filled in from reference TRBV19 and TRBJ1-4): DGGITQSPKYLFRKEGQNVTLSCEQNLNHDAMYWYRQDPGQGLRLIYYSQIVNDFQKGDIAEGYSVSREKKESFPLTVTSAQKNPTAFYLCASSPRDRVLEKLFFGSGTQLSVL.

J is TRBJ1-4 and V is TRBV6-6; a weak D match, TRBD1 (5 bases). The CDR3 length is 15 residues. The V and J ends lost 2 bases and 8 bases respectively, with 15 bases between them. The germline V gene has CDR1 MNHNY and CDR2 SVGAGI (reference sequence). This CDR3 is CASSYRAGLGEKLFF. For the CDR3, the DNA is TGTGCCAGCAGTTACCGCGCAGGGCTTGGGGAAAAACTGTTTTTT.

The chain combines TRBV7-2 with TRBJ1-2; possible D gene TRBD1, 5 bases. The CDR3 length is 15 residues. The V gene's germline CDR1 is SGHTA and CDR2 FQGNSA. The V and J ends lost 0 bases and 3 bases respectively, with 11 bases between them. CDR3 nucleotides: TGTGCCAGCAGCTTAGCCCCTGGGGGGGACTATGGCTACACCTTC. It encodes CASSLAPGGDYGYTF.

In nucleotides, the CDR3 is TGTGCCAGTAGTCTGGACAGGGAAGGCAATCAGCCCCAGCATTTT. Its protein is CASSLDREGNQPQHF. This chain joins TRBV19 and TRBJ1-5; 8 nucleotides agree with TRBD1. Germline lookup yields CDR1 LNHDA and CDR2 SQIVND (reference sequence). V lost 5 bases to trimming and J lost 2 bases; unmatched junction nucleotides: 5. CDR3 length: 15 amino acids.

CDR3 sequence: CAWTGIAGFRFGETQYF. The CDR3 DNA sequence: TGTGCCTGGACGGGGATAGCGGGGTTTCGGTTTGGAGAGACCCAGTACTTC. The V and J genes are TRBV30 and TRBJ2-5, with 8 bases matching TRBD2. Germline V gene lookup returns CDR1 GTSNPN and CDR2 SVGIG (reference sequence). After removal of 4 bases from V and 4 bases from J, the junction contained 17 bases not matched to a gene. CDR3 length equals 17 residues.

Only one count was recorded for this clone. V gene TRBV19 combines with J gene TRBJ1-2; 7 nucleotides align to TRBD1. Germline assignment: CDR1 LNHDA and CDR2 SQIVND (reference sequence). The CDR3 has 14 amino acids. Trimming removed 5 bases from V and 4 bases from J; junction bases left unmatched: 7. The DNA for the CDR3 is TGTGCCAGTAGTTCCTCGAGGGACAGCTATGGCTACACCTTC. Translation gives CASSSSRDSYGYTF.

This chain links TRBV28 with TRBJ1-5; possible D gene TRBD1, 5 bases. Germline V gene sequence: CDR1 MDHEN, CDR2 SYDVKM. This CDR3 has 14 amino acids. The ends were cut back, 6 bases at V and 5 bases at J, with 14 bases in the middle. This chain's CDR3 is CASSPGGSYQPQHF. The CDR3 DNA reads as TGTGCCAGCAGCCCCGGGGGAAGTTATCAGCCCCAGCATTTT. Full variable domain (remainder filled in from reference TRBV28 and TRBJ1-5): DVKVTQSSRYLVKRTGEKVFLECVQDMDHENMFWYRQDPGLGLRLIYFSYDVKMKEKGDIPEGYSVSREKKERFSLILESASTNQTSMYLCASSPGGSYQPQHFGDGTRLSIL.

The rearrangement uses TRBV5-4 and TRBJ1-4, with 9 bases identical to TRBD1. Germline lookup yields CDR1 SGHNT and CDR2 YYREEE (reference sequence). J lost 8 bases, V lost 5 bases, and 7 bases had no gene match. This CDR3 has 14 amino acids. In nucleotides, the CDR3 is TGTGCCAGCAGTGCGGACAGGGGCGGCGAAAAACTGTTTTTT. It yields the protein CASSADRGGEKLFF.

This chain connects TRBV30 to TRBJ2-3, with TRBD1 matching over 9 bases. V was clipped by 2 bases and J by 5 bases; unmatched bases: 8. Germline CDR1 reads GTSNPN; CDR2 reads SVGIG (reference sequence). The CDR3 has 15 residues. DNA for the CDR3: TGTGCCTGGAGTCCGGGACAGGGCAGGGGAGATACGCAGTATTTT. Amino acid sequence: CAWSPGQGRGDTQYF.

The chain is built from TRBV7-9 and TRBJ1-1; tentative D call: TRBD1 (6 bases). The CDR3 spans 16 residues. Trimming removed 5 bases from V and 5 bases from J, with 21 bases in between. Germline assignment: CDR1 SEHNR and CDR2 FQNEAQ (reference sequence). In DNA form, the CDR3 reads TGTGCCAGCAGCAGAGACAGGCCCCCCGGAGAGACTGAAGCTTTCTTT. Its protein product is CASSRDRPPGETEAFF.

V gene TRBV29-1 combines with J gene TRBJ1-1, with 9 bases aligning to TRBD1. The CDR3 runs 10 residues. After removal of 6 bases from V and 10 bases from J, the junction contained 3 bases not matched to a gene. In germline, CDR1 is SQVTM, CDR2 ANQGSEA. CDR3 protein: CSVMTGGAFF. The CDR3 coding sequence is TGCAGCGTCATGACAGGGGGAGCTTTCTTT.

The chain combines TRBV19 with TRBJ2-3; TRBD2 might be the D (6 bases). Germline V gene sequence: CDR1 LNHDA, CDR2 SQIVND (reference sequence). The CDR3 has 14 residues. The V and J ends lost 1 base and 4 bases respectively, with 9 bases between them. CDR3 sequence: CASSIGRASDTQYF. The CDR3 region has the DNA TGTGCCAGTAGTATAGGGAGGGCTTCAGATACGCAGTATTTT.

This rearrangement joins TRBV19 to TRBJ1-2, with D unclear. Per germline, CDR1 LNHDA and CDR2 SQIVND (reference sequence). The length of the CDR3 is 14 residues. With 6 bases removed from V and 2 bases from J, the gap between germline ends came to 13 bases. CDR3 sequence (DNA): TGTGCCAGTAGAGCCGGGTCTCGGAACTATGGCTACACCTTC. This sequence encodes CASRAGSRNYGYTF.

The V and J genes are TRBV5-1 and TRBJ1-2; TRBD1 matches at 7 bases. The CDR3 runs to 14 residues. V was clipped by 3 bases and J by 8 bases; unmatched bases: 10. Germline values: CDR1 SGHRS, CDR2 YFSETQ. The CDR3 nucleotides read TGCGCCAGCAGCTACACCCGACAGGGTTGGGGCTACACCTTC. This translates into CASSYTRQGWGYTF.

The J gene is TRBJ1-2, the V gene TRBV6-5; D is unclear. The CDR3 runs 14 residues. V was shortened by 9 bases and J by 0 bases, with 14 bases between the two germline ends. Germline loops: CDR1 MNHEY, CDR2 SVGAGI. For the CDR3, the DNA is TGTGCCAGTGTCCTGACCCTAGCTAACTATGGCTACACCTTC. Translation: CASVLTLANYGYTF.

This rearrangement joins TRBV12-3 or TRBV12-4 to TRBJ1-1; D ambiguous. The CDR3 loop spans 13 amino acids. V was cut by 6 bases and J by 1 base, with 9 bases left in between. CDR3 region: CASRWAGNTEAFF. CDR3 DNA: TGTGCCAGCAGGTGGGCGGGGAACACTGAAGCTTTCTTT.

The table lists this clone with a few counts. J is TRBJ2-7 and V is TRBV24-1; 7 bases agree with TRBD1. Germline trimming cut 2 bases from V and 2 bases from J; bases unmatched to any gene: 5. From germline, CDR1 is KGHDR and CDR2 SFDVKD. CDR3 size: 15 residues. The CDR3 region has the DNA TGTGCCACCAGTGATTACAGGGGACCTGCCTACGAGCAGTACTTC. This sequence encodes CATSDYRGPAYEQYF.

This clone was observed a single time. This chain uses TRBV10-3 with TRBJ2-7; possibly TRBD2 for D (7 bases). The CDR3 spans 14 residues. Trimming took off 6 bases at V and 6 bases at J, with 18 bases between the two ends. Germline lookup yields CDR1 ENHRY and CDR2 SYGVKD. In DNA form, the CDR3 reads TGTGCCATCAGCGGGCTCGGGGGGCCGGGCGAGCAGTACTTC. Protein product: CAISGLGGPGEQYF.

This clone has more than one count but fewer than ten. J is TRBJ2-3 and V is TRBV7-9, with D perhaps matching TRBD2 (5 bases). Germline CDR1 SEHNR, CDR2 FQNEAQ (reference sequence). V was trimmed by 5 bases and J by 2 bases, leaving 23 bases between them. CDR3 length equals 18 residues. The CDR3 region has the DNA TGTGCCAGCAGCCCTCGTGGTTGGCTAGCCGAGATCACAGATACGCAGTATTTT. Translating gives CASSPRGWLAEITDTQYF. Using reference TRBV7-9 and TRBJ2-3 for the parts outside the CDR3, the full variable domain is DTGVSQNPRHKITKRGQNVTFRCDPISEHNRLYWYRQTLGQGPEFLTYFQNEAQLEKSRLLSDRFSAERPKGSFSTLEIQRTEQGDSAMYLCASSPRGWLAEITDTQYFGPGTRLTVL.

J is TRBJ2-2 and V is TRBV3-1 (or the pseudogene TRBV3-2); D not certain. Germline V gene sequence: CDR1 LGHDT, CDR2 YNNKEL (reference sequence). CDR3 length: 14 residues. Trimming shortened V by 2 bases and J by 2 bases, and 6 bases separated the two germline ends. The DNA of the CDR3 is TGTGCCAGCAGCCAAAACAGCAACACCGGGGAGCTGTTTTTT. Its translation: CASSQNSNTGELFF.

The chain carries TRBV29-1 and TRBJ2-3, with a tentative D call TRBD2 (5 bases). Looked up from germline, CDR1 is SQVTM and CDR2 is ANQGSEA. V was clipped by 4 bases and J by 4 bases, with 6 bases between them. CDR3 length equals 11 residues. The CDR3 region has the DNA TGCAGCGTTGTCGGGGCAGATACGCAGTATTTT. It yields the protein CSVVGADTQYF.

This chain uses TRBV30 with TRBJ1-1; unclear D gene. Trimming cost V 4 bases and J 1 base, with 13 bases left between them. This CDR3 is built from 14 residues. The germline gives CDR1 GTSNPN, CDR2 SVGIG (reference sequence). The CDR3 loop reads CAWKRQGRNTEAFF. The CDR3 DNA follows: TGTGCCTGGAAGCGTCAAGGGAGGAACACTGAAGCTTTCTTT.

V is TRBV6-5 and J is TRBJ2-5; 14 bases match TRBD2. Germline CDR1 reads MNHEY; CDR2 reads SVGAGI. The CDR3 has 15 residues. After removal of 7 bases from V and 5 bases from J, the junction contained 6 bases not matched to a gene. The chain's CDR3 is CASTRLAGGLETQYF. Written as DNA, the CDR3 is TGTGCCAGCACCCGACTAGCGGGGGGGTTGGAGACCCAGTACTTC.

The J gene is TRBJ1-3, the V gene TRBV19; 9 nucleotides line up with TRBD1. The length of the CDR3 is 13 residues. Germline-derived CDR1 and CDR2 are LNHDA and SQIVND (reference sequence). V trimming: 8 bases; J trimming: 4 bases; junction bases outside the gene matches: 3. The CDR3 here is CASVGTGGNTIYF. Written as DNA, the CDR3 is TGTGCCAGTGTCGGGACAGGGGGAAACACCATATATTTT.

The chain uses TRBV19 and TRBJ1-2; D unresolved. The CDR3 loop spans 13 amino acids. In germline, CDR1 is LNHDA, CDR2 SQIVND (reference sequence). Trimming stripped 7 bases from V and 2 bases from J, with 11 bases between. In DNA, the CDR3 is TGTGCCAGTAAAGTGAAAGCCAACTATGGCTACACCTTC. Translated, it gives CASKVKANYGYTF.

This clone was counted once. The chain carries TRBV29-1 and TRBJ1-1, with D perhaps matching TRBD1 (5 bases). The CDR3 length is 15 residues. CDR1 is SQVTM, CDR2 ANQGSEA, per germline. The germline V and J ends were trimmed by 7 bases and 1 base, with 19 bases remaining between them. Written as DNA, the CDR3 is TGCAGCGCCTTCCGGGCCCCAGGGCCGAACACTGAAGCTTTCTTT. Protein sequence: CSAFRAPGPNTEAFF.

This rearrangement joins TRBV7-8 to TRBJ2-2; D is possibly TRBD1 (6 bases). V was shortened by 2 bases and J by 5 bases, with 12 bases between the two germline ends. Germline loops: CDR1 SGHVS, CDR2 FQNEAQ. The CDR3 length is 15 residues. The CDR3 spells CASSLRDTTTGELFF. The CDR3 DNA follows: TGTGCCAGCAGCTTACGGGACACTACAACCGGGGAGCTGTTTTTT. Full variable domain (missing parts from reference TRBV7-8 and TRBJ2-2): GAGVSQSPRYKVAKRGQDVALRCDPISGHVSLFWYQQALGQGPEFLTYFQNEAQLDKSGLPSDRFFAERPEGSVSTLKIQRTQQEDSAVYLCASSLRDTTTGELFFGEGSRLTVL.

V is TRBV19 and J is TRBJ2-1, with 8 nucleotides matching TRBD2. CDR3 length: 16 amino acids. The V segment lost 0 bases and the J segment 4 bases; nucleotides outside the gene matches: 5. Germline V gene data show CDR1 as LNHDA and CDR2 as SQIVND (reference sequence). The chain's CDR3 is CASSIDQRGPYNEQFF. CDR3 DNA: TGTGCCAGTAGTATAGATCAGCGGGGGCCATACAATGAGCAGTTCTTC.

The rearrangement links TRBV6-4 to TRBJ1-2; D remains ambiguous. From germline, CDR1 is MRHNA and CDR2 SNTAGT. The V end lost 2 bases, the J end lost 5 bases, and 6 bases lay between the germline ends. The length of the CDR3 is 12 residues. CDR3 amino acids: CASSDRGYGYTF. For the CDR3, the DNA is TGTGCCAGCAGTGACCGGGGATATGGCTACACCTTC.

CDR3 loop: CASTSSRENGYGYTF. CDR3 coding DNA: TGTGCCAGTACCAGCAGCAGGGAAAATGGCTATGGCTACACCTTC. V and J are TRBV19 and TRBJ1-2; weak D call: TRBD1 (5 bases). This CDR3 contains 15 residues. The germline V gene encodes CDR1 LNHDA and CDR2 SQIVND (reference sequence). The ends were cut back, 7 bases at V and 4 bases at J, with 19 bases in the middle.

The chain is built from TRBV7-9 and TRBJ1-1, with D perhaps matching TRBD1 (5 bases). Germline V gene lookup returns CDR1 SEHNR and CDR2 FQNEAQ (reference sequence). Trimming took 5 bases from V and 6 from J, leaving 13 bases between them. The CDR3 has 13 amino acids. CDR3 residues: CASSPYRFPEAFF. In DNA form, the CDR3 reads TGTGCCAGCAGCCCCTACAGGTTCCCTGAAGCTTTCTTT.